Listed here are 10 T cell receptor beta chains from one sample, sequenced in a study of blood T cell repertoires in COVID-19. Clones were read by immunoSEQ multiplex PCR, and TCRdb kept only the in-frame ones, dropping some. The sample holds under 400,000 clones, more than 70% seen once. Sequenced input: peripheral blood. The receptors originated from a woman in her 30s with COVID-19, enrolled during active disease.

The V call is TRBV4-1, the J call TRBJ2-2, with TRBD1 matching 8 bases. CDR3 length equals 17 residues. Germline V gives CDR1 MGHRA, CDR2 YSYEKL. The V gene end was trimmed by 2 bases and the J gene end by 8 bases; junction bases not matched to a gene: 13. The chain's CDR3 is CASSQISARTGKGELFF. CDR3 nucleotides: TGCGCCAGCAGCCAAATATCCGCCCGGACAGGGAAAGGGGAGCTGTTTTTT.

The chain recombines TRBV5-1 with TRBJ2-7, with TRBD1 matching over 7 bases. Per germline, CDR1 SGHRS and CDR2 YFSETQ. J was trimmed by 0 bases and V by 0 bases; bases with no gene match: 3. This CDR3 comprises 15 residues. DNA of the CDR3: TGCGCCAGCAGCTTGGGGGACAGATACTCCTACGAGCAGTACTTC. Residues: CASSLGDRYSYEQYF.

In this sample, this clone turned up once. This chain links TRBV10-1 with TRBJ2-1; TRBD1 might be the D (6 bases). V dropped 6 bases and J dropped 2 bases, with 14 bases sitting between them. The CDR3 is made up of 15 amino acids. Germline V gives CDR1 WNHNN, CDR2 SYGVQD (reference sequence). CDR3 nucleotide sequence: TGCGCCAGCAGCCCCTTTGGGGGCGCCTACAATGAGCAGTTCTTC. Its protein is CASSPFGGAYNEQFF.

The chain combines TRBV5-6 with TRBJ1-2; D not certain. The CDR3 has 16 amino acids. Germline V gene sequence: CDR1 SGHDT, CDR2 YYEEEE. V lost 4 bases and J lost 4, with 20 bases in between. The CDR3 DNA reads TGTGCCAGCAGCAATGACGCGACGCGAGGTTTCTATGGCTACACCTTC. Protein: CASSNDATRGFYGYTF.

This clone came up a few times. CDR3 amino acids: CASSLGGQSYEQYF. CDR3 bases: TGTGCCAGCAGCCTAGGCGGGCAGTCCTACGAGCAGTACTTC. This chain links TRBV3-1 (or the pseudogene TRBV3-2) with TRBJ2-7; possibly TRBD2 for D (5 bases). Germline lookup yields CDR1 LGHDT and CDR2 YNNKEL (reference sequence). CDR3 size: 14 residues. V dropped 4 bases and J dropped 1 base, with 11 bases sitting between them.

The J gene is TRBJ1-1, the V gene TRBV5-1; 8 bases agree with TRBD1. CDR1 is SGHRS and CDR2 is YFSETQ in the germline V gene. Trimming at V came to 4 bases and at J to 4 bases, leaving 9 bases not matched to a gene. The CDR3 sequence is 15 residues long. The CDR3 sequence: CASSHVGQGRTEAFF. The CDR3 DNA reads as TGCGCCAGCAGCCACGTAGGACAGGGTCGCACTGAAGCTTTCTTT.

The chain combines TRBV10-2 with TRBJ2-1; TRBD2 matches 9 bases. Germline V gene data show CDR1 as WSHSY and CDR2 as SAAADI. V lost 10 bases, J lost 2 bases, and 6 bases stayed unmatched. The CDR3 is 14 amino acids. The CDR3 DNA is TGCGCCACGGGCGGGACTAGCCCCTACAATGAGCAGTTCTTC. Its protein is CATGGTSPYNEQFF.

The chain is built from TRBV13 and TRBJ2-1, with 12 bases fitting TRBD2. The CDR3 is 18 residues long. J gave up 0 bases and V 1 base, and 4 bases lay outside the gene matches. The germline V gene has CDR1 PRHDT and CDR2 FYEKMQ (reference sequence). The CDR3 bases are TGTGCCAGCAGCTTAGCTCTAGCGGGGGGGAGCTCCTACAATGAGCAGTTCTTC. Protein: CASSLALAGGSSYNEQFF.

The chain recombines TRBV11-3 with TRBJ2-7; 8 bases fit TRBD1. The V gene end was trimmed by 5 bases and the J gene end by 6 bases; junction bases not matched to a gene: 12. Per the germline V gene, CDR1 is SGHNT and CDR2 is YENEEA. The CDR3 contains 15 residues. The CDR3 protein is CASSVTQGAHGEQYF. The CDR3, as DNA: TGTGCCAGCAGCGTCACCCAGGGGGCGCATGGCGAGCAGTACTTC.

This chain connects TRBV19 to TRBJ2-2; the D is unclear. The V end was cut by 1 base, the J end by 3 bases, with 12 bases between. Looked up from germline, CDR1 is LNHDA and CDR2 is SQIVND (reference sequence). This CDR3 spans 16 amino acids. CDR3 nucleotide sequence: TGTGCCAGTAGTATAGGACTCAGCCGGGACACCGGGGAGCTGTTTTTT. Translated: CASSIGLSRDTGELFF.